Listed below are T cell receptor beta chains from one sample, sequenced in a study of blood T cell repertoires in COVID-19. TCRdb keeps only in-frame clones here, not all; method: immunoSEQ multiplex PCR. The sample lists 310,000 or so clones; around 90% were seen once. Sequencing was performed on PBMCs or T cells enriched from blood (not recorded which). These receptors all stem from a woman under 30 who had recovered from COVID-19. CDR3s include the opening cysteine and the closing phenylalanine or tryptophan. The D gene is left open where the match is weak. Part of the rows lack a size; the others show once, few, many or a class for expanded clones.

size	D	V	J	CDR3	DNA
.	TRBD1	TRBV7-8	TRBJ1-2	CASSYYRGAGTNYGYTF	TGTGCCAGCAGCTACTACAGGGGTGCGGGTACTAACTATGGCTACACCTTC
once	TRBD2	TRBV2	TRBJ2-1	CASSEPSGRAYEQFF	TGTGCCAGCAGTGAACCTAGCGGGAGGGCCTATGAGCAGTTCTTC
once	TRBD1	TRBV30	TRBJ1-1	CAWSGQGGVNTEAFF	TGTGCCTGGAGTGGCCAAGGGGGCGTGAACACTGAAGCTTTCTTT
once	.	TRBV13	TRBJ1-1	CASLNRATLNTEAFF	TGTGCCAGCCTAAACAGGGCCACCTTGAACACTGAAGCTTTCTTT
few	.	TRBV15	TRBJ2-7	CATSPRGGSYEQYF	TGTGCCACCAGCCCTAGGGGGGGGTCCTACGAGCAGTACTTC
.	.	TRBV28	TRBJ1-4	CASSLAEGRNEKLFF	TGTGCCAGCAGTCTGGCGGAGGGGAGAAACGAAAAACTGTTTTTT
.	.	TRBV7-3	TRBJ1-1	CASSLSGYTEAFF	TGTGCCAGCAGCTTATCAGGGTACACTGAAGCTTTCTTT
.	TRBD1	TRBV14	TRBJ1-2	CASSQIAGTANYGYTF	TGTGCCAGCAGCCAAATAGCCGGGACAGCTAACTATGGCTACACCTTC
.	TRBD2	TRBV6-5	TRBJ2-7	CASSWAKRGGGYEQYF	TGTGCCAGCAGTTGGGCTAAGCGGGGGGGCGGATACGAGCAGTACTTC
.	.	TRBV4-2	TRBJ2-1	CASSSLQRKHNEQFF	TGTGCCAGCAGCTCGTTACAGCGGAAGCACAATGAGCAGTTCTTC
once	TRBD2	TRBV7-2	TRBJ2-3	CASSLTSGNADTQYF	TGTGCCAGCAGCCTCACTAGCGGGAATGCAGATACGCAGTATTTT
.	TRBD2	TRBV7-3	TRBJ2-2	CASSFSGTNTGELFF	TGTGCCAGCAGCTTTAGCGGGACGAACACCGGGGAGCTGTTTTTT
.	TRBD1	TRBV28	TRBJ1-4	CASSNSGTGIEKLFF	TGTGCCAGCAGTAACTCCGGGACAGGAATCGAAAAACTGTTTTTT
.	TRBD1	TRBV7-2	TRBJ2-1	CASSRGTGGNEQFF	TGTGCCAGCAGCAGAGGGACAGGGGGCAATGAGCAGTTCTTC
.	TRBD1	TRBV6-5	TRBJ1-1	CASSRQGFEAFF	TGTGCCAGCAGTCGACAGGGGTTTGAAGCTTTCTTT
.	.	TRBV6-1	TRBJ1-2	CASSETPLSSGGYGYTF	TGTGCCAGCAGTGAAACCCCCCTCTCCAGCGGGGGCTATGGCTACACCTTC
.	.	TRBV28	TRBJ1-1	CASSLVNTEAFF	TGTGCCAGCAGTTTAGTAAACACTGAAGCTTTCTTT
.	.	TRBV4-1	TRBJ2-1	CASSPDSGSYNEQFF	TGCGCCAGCAGCCCGGACTCGGGCTCCTACAATGAGCAGTTCTTC
.	.	TRBV30	TRBJ2-1	CAWTRFGDHQFF	TGTGCCTGGACCCGCTTCGGGGATCACCAGTTCTTC
.	TRBD2	TRBV27	TRBJ2-1	CASSVGLAVPNNEQFF	TGTGCCAGCAGTGTGGGACTAGCGGTCCCCAATAATGAGCAGTTCTTC
.	.	TRBV5-1	TRBJ1-5	CASSLEAEGQPQHF	TGCGCCAGCAGCTTAGAGGCAGAAGGTCAGCCCCAGCATTTT
.	TRBD1	TRBV5-1	TRBJ1-2	CASSAQGARYGYTF	TGCGCCAGCAGCGCCCAGGGGGCGCGATATGGCTACACCTTC
.	.	TRBV27	TRBJ1-2	CASSKDAGDYGYTF	TGTGCCAGCAGTAAGGACGCAGGGGACTATGGCTACACCTTC
.	TRBD2	TRBV5-1	TRBJ2-3	CASSYRGDGISSTDTQYF	TGCGCCAGCAGCTACCGGGGGGACGGCATCTCTAGCACAGATACGCAGTATTTT
.	.	TRBV5-6	TRBJ2-7	CASTRSWGRYEQYF	TGTGCCAGCACCAGATCTTGGGGCCGCTACGAGCAGTACTTC
.	.	TRBV11-3	TRBJ2-2	CASSAGLLDTGELFF	TGTGCCAGCAGCGCGGGACTCCTCGACACCGGGGAGCTGTTTTTT
once	.	TRBV7-9	TRBJ1-2	CASSQEGRRIYRYTF	TGTGCCAGCAGCCAGGAAGGGAGGCGCATATATCGCTACACCTTC
.	.	TRBV6-5	TRBJ2-1	CASSYRAGAPYNEQFF	TGTGCCAGCAGTTACAGGGCGGGGGCCCCCTACAATGAGCAGTTCTTC
.	.	TRBV10-3	TRBJ2-1	CAISELTYRGNEQFF	TGTGCCATCAGTGAGCTCACCTATAGAGGGAATGAGCAGTTCTTC
.	.	TRBV7-3	TRBJ1-1	CASSAPGAQAFF	TGTGCCAGCAGCGCACCAGGGGCGCAAGCTTTCTTT
.	TRBD2	TRBV10-3	TRBJ2-1	CAISESRGTSGNNEQFF	TGTGCCATCAGTGAGTCGAGGGGGACTAGCGGTAACAATGAGCAGTTCTTC
.	TRBD1	TRBV5-1	TRBJ1-1	CASSVGDRGATEAFF	TGCGCCAGCAGCGTAGGGGACAGGGGGGCCACTGAAGCTTTCTTT
.	TRBD1	TRBV7-9	TRBJ2-7	CASSPGTGATYEQYF	TGTGCCAGCAGCCCCGGGACAGGGGCAACCTACGAGCAGTACTTC
.	.	TRBV9	TRBJ2-5	CASSVLPSTQTQYF	TGTGCCAGCAGCGTCCTCCCTAGCACACAGACCCAGTACTTC
.	.	TRBV2	TRBJ2-5	CASSEVSTRGTQYF	TGTGCCAGCAGTGAAGTCTCGACCCGGGGGACCCAGTACTTC
.	TRBD1	TRBV6-5	TRBJ2-7	CASSSADRRVNEQYF	TGTGCCAGCAGTTCCGCGGACAGGCGCGTGAACGAGCAGTACTTC
few	.	TRBV7-9	TRBJ1-2	CASSPSTGSGYTF	TGTGCCAGCAGCCCATCTACAGGGTCTGGCTACACCTTC
.	TRBD2	TRBV3-1/TRBV3-2	TRBJ2-5	CASSPTSGRGWETQYF	TGTGCCAGCAGCCCGACTAGCGGGAGAGGGTGGGAGACCCAGTACTTC
.	.	TRBV2	TRBJ2-5	CASSEDSETQYF	TGTGCCAGCAGTGAGGACAGCGAGACCCAGTACTTC
few	.	TRBV7-2	TRBJ2-7	CASSPDLLTYEQYF	TGTGCCAGCAGCCCCGACTTGCTAACCTACGAGCAGTACTTC
once	.	TRBV5-8	TRBJ2-1	CASSVGGYNEQFF	TGTGCCAGCAGCGTAGGAGGCTACAATGAGCAGTTCTTC
.	.	TRBV15	TRBJ2-1	CATSRDPAGYDNEQFF	TGTGCCACCAGCAGAGATCCCGCGGGGTACGACAATGAGCAGTTCTTC
.	TRBD2	TRBV6-2/TRBV6-3	TRBJ2-3	CASSYGGTIGDTQYF	TGTGCCAGCAGTTACGGCGGGACTATCGGAGATACGCAGTATTTT
.	.	TRBV24-1	TRBJ1-3	CATSDPSSGNTIYF	TGTGCCACCAGTGATCCGAGCTCTGGAAACACCATATATTTT
.	TRBD1	TRBV19	TRBJ1-5	CASSITGTGGRQPQHF	TGTGCCAGTAGTATCACCGGGACAGGGGGGCGACAGCCCCAGCATTTT
.	TRBD2	TRBV9	TRBJ2-1	CASSPRGGGALSYNEQFF	TGTGCCAGCAGCCCCCGGGGCGGGGGGGCCCTCTCCTACAATGAGCAGTTCTTC
.	TRBD2	TRBV7-9	TRBJ2-5	CASSPGLAGETQYF	TGTGCCAGCAGCCCAGGACTAGCGGGTGAGACCCAGTACTTC
.	TRBD1	TRBV29-1	TRBJ1-1	CSAAGQMNTEAFF	TGCAGCGCTGCGGGACAGATGAACACTGAAGCTTTCTTT
.	TRBD1	TRBV12-3/TRBV12-4	TRBJ1-2	CASSLSGGYGYTF	TGTGCCAGCAGTTTATCAGGGGGCTATGGCTACACCTTC
.	TRBD1	TRBV24-1	TRBJ2-3	CATSDSGTAYTQYF	TGTGCCACCAGTGATTCCGGGACAGCCTATACGCAGTATTTT
.	.	TRBV24-1	TRBJ1-4	CATSETGSGEKLFF	TGTGCCACCAGTGAGACGGGGTCCGGAGAAAAACTGTTTTTT
.	TRBD1	TRBV28	TRBJ2-5	CASSPWTGIGETQYF	TGTGCCAGCAGTCCGTGGACAGGGATAGGGGAGACCCAGTACTTC
.	.	TRBV6-5	TRBJ1-3	CASSRGSHSGNTIYF	TGTGCCAGCAGTCGGGGATCACACTCTGGAAACACCATATATTTT
.	TRBD1	TRBV5-1	TRBJ1-4	CASRTGTGTEKLFF	TGCGCCAGCAGGACCGGGACAGGGACTGAAAAACTGTTTTTT
.	TRBD2	TRBV2	TRBJ2-3	CASSLGLAGVNTQYF	TGTGCCAGCAGTCTTGGACTAGCGGGGGTTAATACGCAGTATTTT
.	.	TRBV27	TRBJ1-2	CASSRGVRYGYTF	TGTGCCAGCAGTCGGGGAGTTAGGTATGGCTACACCTTC
once	.	TRBV6-5	TRBJ1-5	CASNDRSKHQPQHF	TGTGCCAGCAACGACAGATCAAAGCATCAGCCCCAGCATTTT